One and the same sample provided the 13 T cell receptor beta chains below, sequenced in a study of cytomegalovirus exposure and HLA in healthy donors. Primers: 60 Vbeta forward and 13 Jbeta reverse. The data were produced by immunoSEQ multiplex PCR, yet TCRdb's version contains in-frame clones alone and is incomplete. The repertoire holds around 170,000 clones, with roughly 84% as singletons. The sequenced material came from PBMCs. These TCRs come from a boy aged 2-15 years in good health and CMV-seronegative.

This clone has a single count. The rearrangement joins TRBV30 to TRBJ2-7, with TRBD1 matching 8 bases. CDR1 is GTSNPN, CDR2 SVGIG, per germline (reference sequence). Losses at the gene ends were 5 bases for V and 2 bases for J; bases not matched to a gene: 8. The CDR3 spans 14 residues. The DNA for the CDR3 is TGTGCCTGGGGGACCGGACAGGGAACCTACGAGCAGTACTTC. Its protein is CAWGTGQGTYEQYF.

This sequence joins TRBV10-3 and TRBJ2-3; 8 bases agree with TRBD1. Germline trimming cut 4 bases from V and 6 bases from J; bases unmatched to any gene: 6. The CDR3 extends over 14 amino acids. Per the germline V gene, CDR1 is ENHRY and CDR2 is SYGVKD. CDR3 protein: CAISAGQAVDTQYF. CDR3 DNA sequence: TGTGCCATCAGTGCGGGACAGGCAGTGGATACGCAGTATTTT.

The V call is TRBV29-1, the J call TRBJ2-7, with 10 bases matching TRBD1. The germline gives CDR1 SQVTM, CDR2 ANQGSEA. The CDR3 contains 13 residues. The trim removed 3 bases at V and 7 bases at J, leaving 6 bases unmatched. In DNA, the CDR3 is TGCAGCGTTGAGAGGACAGGGGGTGGGGAGCAGTACTTC. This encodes CSVERTGGGEQYF.

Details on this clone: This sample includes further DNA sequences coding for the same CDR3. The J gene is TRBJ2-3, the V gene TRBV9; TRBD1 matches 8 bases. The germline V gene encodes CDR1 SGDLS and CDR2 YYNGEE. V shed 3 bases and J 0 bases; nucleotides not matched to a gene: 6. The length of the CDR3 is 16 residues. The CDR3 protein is CASSAGTGSSTDTQYF. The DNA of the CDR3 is TGTGCCAGCAGCGCAGGGACAGGATCTAGCACAGATACGCAGTATTTT. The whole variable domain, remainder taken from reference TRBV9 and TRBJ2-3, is DSGVTQTPKHLITATGQRVTLRCSPRSGDLSVYWYQQSLDQGLQFLIQYYNGEERAKGNILERFSAQQFPDLHSELNLSSLELGDSALYFCASSAGTGSSTDTQYFGPGTRLTVL.

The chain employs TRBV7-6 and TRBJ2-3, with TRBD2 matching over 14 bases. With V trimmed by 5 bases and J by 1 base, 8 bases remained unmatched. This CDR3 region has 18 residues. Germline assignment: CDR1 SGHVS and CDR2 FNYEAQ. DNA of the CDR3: TGTGCCAGCAGCCTGGGGACTAGCGGGAGACGGGGCACAGATACGCAGTATTTT. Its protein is CASSLGTSGRRGTDTQYF.

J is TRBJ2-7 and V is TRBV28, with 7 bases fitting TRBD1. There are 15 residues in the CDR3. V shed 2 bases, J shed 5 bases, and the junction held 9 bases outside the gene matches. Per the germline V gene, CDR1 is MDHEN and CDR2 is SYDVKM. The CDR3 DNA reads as TGTGCCAGCAGTTTAGTAGGGACAGTTAACGACGAGCAGTACTTC. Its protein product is CASSLVGTVNDEQYF.

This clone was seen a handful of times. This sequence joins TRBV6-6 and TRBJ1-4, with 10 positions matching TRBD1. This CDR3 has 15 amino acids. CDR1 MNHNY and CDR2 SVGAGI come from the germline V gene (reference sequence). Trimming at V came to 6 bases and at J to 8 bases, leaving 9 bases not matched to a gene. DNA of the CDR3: TGTGCCAGCAGAAGACAGGGGGCTGGGAAAGAAAAACTGTTTTTT. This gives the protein CASRRQGAGKEKLFF.

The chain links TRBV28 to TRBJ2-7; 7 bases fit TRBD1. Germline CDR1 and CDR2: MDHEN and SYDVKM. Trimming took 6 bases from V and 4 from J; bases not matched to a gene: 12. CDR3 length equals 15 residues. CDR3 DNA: TGTGCCAGCAGACCACAGGGGAGATTGGGTTACGAGCAGTACTTC. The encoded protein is CASRPQGRLGYEQYF.

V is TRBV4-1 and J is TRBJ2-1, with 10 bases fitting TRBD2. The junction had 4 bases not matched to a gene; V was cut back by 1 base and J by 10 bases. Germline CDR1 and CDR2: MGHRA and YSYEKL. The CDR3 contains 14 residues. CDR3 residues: CASSQGTSGQEQFF. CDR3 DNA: TGCGCCAGCAGCCAAGGGACTAGCGGTCAGGAGCAGTTCTTC.

The CDR3 is CAIDWTANTIYF. The CDR3 region has the DNA TGCGCCATCGATTGGACAGCAAACACCATATATTTT. The V call is TRBV23-1, the J call TRBJ1-3, with D perhaps matching TRBD1 (6 bases). TRBV23-1 is an ORF for which the function is uncertain. Trimming cost V 10 bases and J 6 bases, with 13 bases left between them. This CDR3 contains 12 residues.

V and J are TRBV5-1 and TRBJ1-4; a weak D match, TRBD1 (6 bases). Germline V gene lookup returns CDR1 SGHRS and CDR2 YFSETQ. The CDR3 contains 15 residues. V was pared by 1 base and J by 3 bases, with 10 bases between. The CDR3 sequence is CASSLTGTPNEKLFF. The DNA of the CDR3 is TGCGCCAGCAGCTTGACCGGGACACCTAATGAAAAACTGTTTTTT.

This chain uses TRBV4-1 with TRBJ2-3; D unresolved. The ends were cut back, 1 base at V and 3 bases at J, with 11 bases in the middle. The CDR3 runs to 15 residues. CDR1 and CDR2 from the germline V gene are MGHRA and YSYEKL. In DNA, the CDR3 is TGCGCCAGCAGCCAAGTAACGTTCACTACAGATACGCAGTATTTT. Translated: CASSQVTFTTDTQYF.

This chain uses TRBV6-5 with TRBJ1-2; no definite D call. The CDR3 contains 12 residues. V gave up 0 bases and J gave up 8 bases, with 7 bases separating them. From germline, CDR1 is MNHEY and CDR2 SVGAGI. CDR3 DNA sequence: TGTGCCAGCAGTTACTCAGGAGGCGGCTACACCTTC. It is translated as CASSYSGGGYTF.